This TCR beta chain came from a study of CD8 T cells in ankylosing spondylitis. Researchers built TCR beta libraries using quantitative 5'-RACE with molecular barcodes. A single record per CDR3 protein comes from TCRdb applying MiXCR to the 5' RACE reads. This sample has roughly 470,000 distinct CDR3 sequences; approximately 26% occur once, and the top ten carry roughly 0.8%. Worth noting for this clonotype: The antigen remains undetermined.

The CDR3 has 16 residues. Per the germline V gene, CDR1 is ENHRY and CDR2 is SYGVKD. Unmatched junction bases numbered 4, after V lost 6 bases and J lost 2 bases. Study-wide results and caveats: Roughly eight highly homologous variants made up a TCR beta motif, and this motif appeared characteristic of ankylosing spondylitis blood. Within matched ankylosing spondylitis synovial fluid, disease-linked clones were reportedly significantly enriched.

The TCR sequence derives from a male donor with ankylosing spondylitis. The sequencing sample was made of blood, either unsorted or a sorted T cell fraction (not recorded which). The V gene is TRBV10-3, the J gene TRBJ2-6; 10 bases agree with TRBD1. As DNA, the CDR3 is TGTGCCATCAGGGGACAGGGGTTGGCTGGGGCCAACGTCCTGACTTTC. Translation: CAIRGQGLAGANVLTF.